These 27 T cell receptor beta chains came from one sample sequenced in a study of identical twins. TCRdb re-called the 5' RACE reads through MiXCR, storing one row per CDR3 protein. The table records 200,000 to 300,000 distinct CDR3 sequences, over 9.5% of them present only once. Specimen: memory T cells sorted from blood. The source of these receptors is a man in his fifties or sixties in good health.

This clonotype was recorded a few times. The chain carries TRBV7-2 and TRBJ2-7; 9 bases agree with TRBD1. Trimming removed 4 bases from V and 6 bases from J; junction bases left unmatched: 4. CDR1 and CDR2 from the germline V gene are SGHTA and FQGNSA. The CDR3 runs 13 residues. The CDR3, as DNA: TGTGCCAGCAGCTGGGGGACAGGGCTCGAGCAGTACTTC. Encoded protein: CASSWGTGLEQYF.

Ten or more counts support this clonotype. The chain joins TRBV5-1 to TRBJ1-3; the D is unclear. CDR1 is SGHRS, CDR2 YFSETQ, per germline. There are 14 residues in the CDR3. Trimming removed 4 bases from V and 0 bases from J, with 8 bases in between. The CDR3 sequence is CASSMGRSGNTIYF. The CDR3 region has the DNA TGCGCCAGCAGCATGGGTCGCTCTGGAAACACCATATATTTT.

This clonotype appeared a few times. The chain has TRBV13 and TRBJ1-2; no firm D call. With 2 bases removed from V and 3 bases from J, the gap between germline ends came to 25 bases. The CDR3 sequence is 19 residues long. Germline-derived CDR1 and CDR2 are PRHDT and FYEKMQ (reference sequence). Here the CDR3 reads CASSLQAWARPERYYGYTF. The CDR3 coding sequence is TGTGCCAGCAGCTTACAAGCGTGGGCCAGACCCGAAAGATACTATGGCTACACCTTC.

The chain uses TRBV20-1 and TRBJ2-5, with 9 bases identical to TRBD2. V gave up 0 bases and J gave up 4 bases; unmatched junction bases: 6. Germline lookup yields CDR1 DFQATT and CDR2 SNEGSKA (reference sequence). This CDR3 is built from 15 residues. Written as DNA, the CDR3 is TGCAGTGCTAGAGATGGGGCGGGAGGGCCAGAGACCCAGTACTTC. This encodes CSARDGAGGPETQYF.

This clonotype was recorded at least ten times. The chain combines TRBV7-9 with TRBJ2-1; D is possibly TRBD1 (5 bases). This CDR3 comprises 11 residues. With 2 bases removed from V and 9 bases from J, the gap between germline ends came to 5 bases. The germline V gene encodes CDR1 SEHNR and CDR2 FQNEAQ (reference sequence). The CDR3 region has the DNA TGTGCCAGCAGCTTACAGGGTGAGCAGTTCTTC. Amino acids: CASSLQGEQFF.

This clonotype appeared many times. The V call is TRBV12-3 or TRBV12-4, the J call TRBJ2-6, with D unclear. The CDR3 runs to 13 residues. The CDR3 spells CASQTSGANVLTF. CDR3 DNA sequence: TGTGCTTCCCAAACCTCTGGGGCCAACGTCCTGACTTTC.

This clonotype was seen at least ten times. The chain carries TRBV20-1 and TRBJ2-4; D not certain. The V gene's germline CDR1 is DFQATT and CDR2 SNEGSKA (reference sequence). V was clipped by 5 bases and J by 8 bases, with 13 bases between them. This CDR3 has 12 amino acids. The CDR3 here is CSAQDSRDIQYF. The CDR3 bases are TGCAGTGCTCAGGATAGCCGAGACATTCAGTACTTC.

In its sample, this clonotype was seen many times. This sequence joins TRBV15 and TRBJ2-4; weak D call: TRBD2 (5 bases). Germline V gene sequence: CDR1 LNHNV, CDR2 YYDKDF (reference sequence). V was pared by 6 bases and J by 5 bases, with 11 bases between. The CDR3 runs 13 residues. The CDR3 region has the DNA TGTGCCACCAGTGCCGGGAATCAAAACATTCAGTACTTC. This gives the protein CATSAGNQNIQYF.

At least ten counts were recorded for this clonotype. The chain links TRBV13 to TRBJ2-2; D is possibly TRBD1 (6 bases). Germline assignment: CDR1 PRHDT and CDR2 FYEKMQ (reference sequence). Between the trimmed V and J ends, which lost 5 bases and 1 base, there was a span of 11 bases. This CDR3 has 15 residues. Here the CDR3 reads CASSLGQRNTGELFF. CDR3 coding DNA: TGTGCCAGCAGCCTCGGACAGCGGAACACCGGGGAGCTGTTTTTT.

Notes on this clonotype: This may stem from a read error, because a much larger clone lies one nucleotide away. V gene TRBV5-5 combines with J gene TRBJ2-7; a possible D gene is TRBD1 (5 bases). The CDR3 spans 14 residues. Germline CDR1 is SGHKS and CDR2 is YYEKEE (reference sequence). The CDR3 spells CASSSSGFSYAQYF. Written as DNA, the CDR3 is TGTGCCAGCAGCTCCTCAGGGTTCTCCTACGCGCAGTACTTC.

The chain recombines TRBV5-1 with TRBJ2-5; 9 nucleotides agree with TRBD1. Germline V gene sequence: CDR1 SGHRS, CDR2 YFSETQ. The CDR3 length is 14 residues. V dropped 4 bases and J dropped 7; count of bases not matched to a gene: 8. The CDR3 DNA reads TGCGCCAGCAGCCCCCGGACAGGGGTGGGGACCCAGTACTTC. This codes for CASSPRTGVGTQYF.

This clonotype was seen a handful of times. This chain uses TRBV6-2 or TRBV6-3 with TRBJ2-1; a possible D gene is TRBD1 (6 bases). V was cut by 6 bases and J by 5 bases, with 17 bases left in between. The CDR3 has 15 residues. Germline CDR1 and CDR2: MNHEY and SVGEGT. The DNA of the CDR3 is TGTGCCAGCAGACTTCCCGACAGGTTAAACAATGAGCAGTTCTTC. It is translated as CASRLPDRLNNEQFF.

This clonotype was seen at least ten times. V gene TRBV4-3 combines with J gene TRBJ2-7; the D call may be TRBD1 or TRBD2 (6 bases each). V was pared by 3 bases and J by 6 bases, with 12 bases between. The CDR3 consists of 13 residues. Per the germline V gene, CDR1 is LGHNA and CDR2 is YSLEER. The chain's CDR3 is CASSHSRGREQYF. In DNA form, the CDR3 reads TGCGCCAGCAGCCATTCACGGGGGCGCGAGCAGTACTTC.

The table lists this clonotype with many counts. The chain couples TRBV7-9 to TRBJ1-5, with a tentative D call TRBD1 (5 bases). The CDR3 sequence is 13 residues long. The germline CDR1 and CDR2 sequences are SEHNR and FQNEAQ (reference sequence). The ends were cut back, 7 bases at V and 1 base at J, with 8 bases in the middle. In DNA form, the CDR3 reads TGTGCCAGCACCCAGGGCAGCAATCAGCCCCAGCATTTT. This gives the protein CASTQGSNQPQHF.

This clonotype was seen repeatedly, ten times or more. V is TRBV18 and J is TRBJ2-5; weak D call: TRBD2 (6 bases). Germline CDR1 KGHSH, CDR2 LQKENI. The V end was cut by 0 bases, the J end by 4 bases, with 9 bases between. The CDR3 is 14 amino acids. The CDR3 here is CASSPPTSRETQYF. The CDR3, as DNA: TGTGCCAGCTCACCACCTACTAGCAGAGAGACCCAGTACTTC.

This clonotype was recorded a few times. This chain connects TRBV7-9 to TRBJ2-1; 8 positions match TRBD2. The CDR3 totals 15 residues. Germline V gene lookup returns CDR1 SEHNR and CDR2 FQNEAQ (reference sequence). The V and J ends lost 3 bases and 10 bases, in that order; junction bases with no gene match: 11. The CDR3 coding sequence is TGTGCCAGCAGCTTCCCAAGCGGGGGTCCCCAGGAGCAGTTCTTC. It specifies CASSFPSGGPQEQFF.

The chain joins TRBV20-1 to TRBJ1-2, with D possibly being TRBD1 (6 bases). This CDR3 is 12 amino acids long. Germline CDR1 DFQATT, CDR2 SNEGSKA (reference sequence). CDR3 loop: CTCLGAGYGYTF. The CDR3 bases are TGCACCTGCCTGGGGGCGGGCTATGGCTACACCTTC.

This clonotype was picked up a small number of times. The genes are TRBV11-2 and TRBJ2-7, with TRBD1 as a possible D gene (6 bases). The CDR3 contains 15 residues. Trimming shortened V by 3 bases and J by 5 bases, and 17 bases separated the two germline ends. The V gene's germline CDR1 is SGHAT and CDR2 FQNNGV. The CDR3 DNA sequence: TGTGCCAGCAGCTTGGGGGCCGGGAACCTCAACGAGCAGTACTTC. Translated: CASSLGAGNLNEQYF.

This clonotype came up a few times. The J gene is TRBJ2-7, the V gene TRBV4-1, with 8 positions matching TRBD1. Germline V gene lookup returns CDR1 MGHRA and CDR2 YSYEKL. This CDR3 is 13 amino acids long. V lost 2 bases, J lost 5 bases, and 2 bases stayed unmatched. CDR3 nucleotides: TGCGCCAGCAGCCAACAGGGGGCCCACGAGCAGTACTTC. It encodes CASSQQGAHEQYF.

There are a few counts of this clonotype. The chain links TRBV2 to TRBJ2-3; perhaps TRBD1 as D (6 bases). Trimming removed 7 bases at V and 6 bases at J, with 14 bases between. The CDR3 spans 13 residues. Germline CDR1 SNHLY, CDR2 FYNNEI. The CDR3 region has the DNA TGTGCCAGCACGAGCAGGGGTGGTGATACGCAGTATTTT. It yields the protein CASTSRGGDTQYF.

This clonotype was picked up many times. This chain connects TRBV6-5 to TRBJ1-1; a weak D match, TRBD1 (5 bases). CDR3 length equals 14 residues. With 2 bases removed from V and 5 bases from J, the gap between germline ends came to 12 bases. The germline V gene encodes CDR1 MNHEY and CDR2 SVGAGI. CDR3 sequence: CASSYGGAGTEAFF. CDR3 coding DNA: TGTGCCAGCAGTTACGGCGGGGCAGGGACTGAAGCTTTCTTT.

This clonotype was found many times. V and J are TRBV27 and TRBJ1-1; TRBD1 matches at 8 bases. The CDR3 consists of 21 residues. The ends lost 0 bases at V and 1 base at J; junction bases unmatched: 19. CDR1 is MNHEY and CDR2 is SMNVEV in the germline V gene (reference sequence). The CDR3 loop is CASSLSFGGQGARGRNTEAFF. As DNA, the CDR3 is TGTGCCAGCAGTTTATCATTTGGGGGCCAGGGGGCGCGGGGGAGGAACACTGAAGCTTTCTTT.

The V gene is TRBV20-1, the J gene TRBJ2-7; 10 bases are a match to TRBD2. The CDR3 covers 16 residues. After removal of 2 bases from V and 4 bases from J, the junction contained 11 bases not matched to a gene. In germline, CDR1 is DFQATT, CDR2 SNEGSKA (reference sequence). In DNA form, the CDR3 reads TGCAGTGCTAGACGCTCGGGACTAGCGACGTTTTACGAGCAGTACTTC. This sequence encodes CSARRSGLATFYEQYF.

This clonotype was observed at least ten times. This chain connects TRBV7-2 to TRBJ2-1; a weak D match, TRBD1 (6 bases). Germline-derived CDR1 and CDR2 are SGHTA and FQGNSA. The CDR3 sequence is 15 residues long. Trimming took off 6 bases at V and 3 bases at J, with 15 bases between the two ends. The CDR3, as DNA: TGTGCCAGCAGTTATCGGGACACATACTACAATGAGCAGTTCTTC. Its translation is CASSYRDTYYNEQFF.

This clonotype was found many times. V gene TRBV20-1 combines with J gene TRBJ2-1; no reliable D call. The length of the CDR3 is 17 residues. Per germline, CDR1 DFQATT and CDR2 SNEGSKA (reference sequence). V was clipped by 0 bases and J by 1 base, with 16 bases between them. The CDR3 coding sequence is TGCAGTGCTAGAGATCCTCGGAAAATACGGTCCTACAATGAGCAGTTCTTC. It specifies CSARDPRKIRSYNEQFF.

This clonotype was picked up many times. The V and J genes are TRBV29-1 and TRBJ2-3; 7 positions match TRBD2. The CDR3 contains 15 residues. CDR1 is SQVTM, CDR2 ANQGSEA, per germline. V shed 0 bases, J shed 4 bases, and the junction held 7 bases outside the gene matches. CDR3 DNA sequence: TGCAGCGTTGAAGATCGCCCCGGGAGGCCAGATACGCAGTATTTT. Amino acids: CSVEDRPGRPDTQYF.

This chain links TRBV5-1 with TRBJ2-2, with D tentatively TRBD1 (6 bases). The germline V gene has CDR1 SGHRS and CDR2 YFSETQ. This CDR3 has 15 residues. Trimming removed 4 bases at V and 3 bases at J, with 13 bases between. The CDR3 spells CASSTQGSDTGELFF. CDR3 DNA sequence: TGCGCCAGCAGCACACAGGGTTCGGACACCGGGGAGCTGTTTTTT.